This TCR beta chain was identified during a study of blood T cell repertoires in COVID-19. Study-level information: Acute and convalescent COVID-19 specimens originated in the United States, Italy and Spain. T cells, B-cell-depleted T cells, or PBMCs supplied cDNA or gDNA.

Looked up from germline, CDR1 is SNHLY and CDR2 is FYNNEI. V lost 3 bases to trimming and J lost 0 bases, with 6 bases between them. The CDR3 spans 15 residues. As originally analysed: The assay estimated nucleated cells by amplifying reference gene primers. The method was immunoSEQ multiplex PCR; TCRdb's version includes in-frame clones alone and lacks a portion of them. V and J calls and clone size come straight from that table; D and trimming were deduced from the DNA. This sample yields roughly 20,000 clones, of which roughly 82% are seen a single time; over 15% belongs to the top ten. Patients at the Seattle site were enrolled during active infection and followed longitudinally.

The chain links TRBV2 to TRBJ1-6; no firm D call. Sequences were obtained from peripheral blood. The TCR was taken from a man between 65 and 85 years old with COVID-19, enrolled during active disease. This CDR3 reads CASSELSSYNSPLHF. CDR3 coding DNA: TGTGCCAGCAGTGAGTTGAGCTCCTATAATTCACCCCTCCACTTT.